This TCR beta chain was documented in a study of blood T cell repertoires in COVID-19. This CDR3 is built from 11 residues. Germline V gene data show CDR1 as MGHDK and CDR2 as SYGVNS. V was cut by 4 bases and J by 6 bases, with 7 bases left in between. TCRdb keeps only in-frame clones here, not all; method: immunoSEQ multiplex PCR. The sample lists about 270,000 clones; 80% to 90% were seen once. Each participant's cohort was designated according to participant-reported clinical history. Donors in Cohort 3 counted as recovered after two negative PCRs, clearance, or symptom resolution. The sample was PBMCs or T cells enriched from blood (not recorded which). The receptor was derived from a woman in her late teens or twenties who had recovered from COVID-19. V and J are TRBV25-1 and TRBJ2-7; unclear D gene. The CDR3 nucleotides read TGTGCCAGCAGTGTCTATGGCGAGCAGTACTTC. The encoded protein is CASSVYGEQYF.